Listed below are T cell receptor beta chains from one sample, sequenced in a study of PD-L1 blockade in urothelial cancer. Assay: immunoSEQ multiplex PCR; the TCRdb copy retains only in-frame clones and omits some. The top ten clones hold approximately 9.5% of a sample with roughly 84,000 clones, over 80% of them seen once. The specimen comprised PBMCs, sampled around atezolizumab (anti-PD-L1) treatment. All receptors come from a man between 65 and 80 years old with urothelial cancer. Both conserved end residues are part of each CDR3. The order of the fields is clone size, D gene, J gene, V gene, CDR3 protein, CDR3 DNA. A D gene is named only where the DNA matches it firmly. Clone size is given for some rows only: seen once, a few or many times, or a class if the clone is expanded.

>-|TRBD1|TRBJ1-2|TRBV11-2
CASSGRDSRPNYGYTF
TGTGCCAGCAGCGGACGGGACAGCCGTCCTAACTATGGCTACACCTTC
>-|-|TRBJ1-2|TRBV28
CASSSPSYGYTF
TGTGCCAGCAGCTCCCCCAGCTATGGCTACACCTTC
>-|TRBD1|TRBJ2-1|TRBV7-8
CASSSDRGTYNEQFF
TGTGCCAGCAGCTCGGACAGGGGGACGTACAATGAGCAGTTCTTC
>-|TRBD1|TRBJ1-4|TRBV5-6
CASSRRTGNNEKLFF
TGTGCCAGCAGCCGAAGGACAGGGAATAATGAAAAACTGTTTTTT
>-|-|TRBJ1-1|TRBV4-3
CASSQERGNTEAFF
TGCGCCAGCAGCCAAGAGAGAGGGAACACTGAAGCTTTCTTT
>-|TRBD2|TRBJ2-5|TRBV4-3
CASSQERLAGPMGTQYF
TGCGCCAGCAGCCAAGAACGGCTAGCGGGGCCAATGGGGACCCAGTACTTC
>-|-|TRBJ2-2|TRBV9
CASSALFTGELFF
TGTGCCAGCAGCGCCCTCTTCACCGGGGAGCTGTTTTTT
>-|-|TRBJ2-2|TRBV12-5
CASGLGQGWTGELFF
TGTGCTAGTGGTTTGGGCCAGGGGTGGACCGGGGAGCTGTTTTTT
>few|-|TRBJ1-4|TRBV5-6
CASSLGPLGGEKLFF
TGTGCCAGCAGCCTAGGACCCCTGGGGGGGGAAAAACTGTTTTTT
>few|TRBD1|TRBJ1-5|TRBV6-1
CASLTGGNQPQHF
TGTGCCAGTTTAACAGGGGGCAATCAGCCCCAGCATTTT
>-|TRBD1|TRBJ2-1|TRBV13
CASSPGGHEQFF
TGTGCCAGCAGCCCAGGGGGCCATGAGCAGTTCTTC
>once|TRBD2|TRBJ2-7|TRBV30
CAWNIAGGPGEQYF
TGTGCCTGGAACATAGCGGGAGGGCCAGGCGAGCAGTACTTC
>-|-|TRBJ1-5|TRBV7-6
CASSLRGGAGQPQHF
TGTGCCAGCAGCTTACGGGGGGGGGCAGGGCAGCCCCAGCATTTT
>-|TRBD1|TRBJ1-3|TRBV7-2
CASSLTRTGGADSGNTIYF
TGTGCCAGCAGCTTAACTCGGACAGGGGGCGCCGACTCTGGAAACACCATATATTTT
>-|TRBD1|TRBJ1-1|TRBV9
CASSPDGQGAEAFF
TGTGCCAGCAGCCCGGACGGACAGGGGGCTGAAGCTTTCTTT
>-|-|TRBJ1-1|TRBV6-1
CASSEALPVTEAFF
TGTGCCAGCAGTGAAGCGCTGCCAGTAACTGAAGCTTTCTTT
>-|TRBD2|TRBJ2-2|TRBV7-3
CASSLGTSVSTGELFF
TGTGCCAGCAGCTTAGGGACTAGCGTTAGCACCGGGGAGCTGTTTTTT
>-|TRBD2|TRBJ2-7|TRBV7-6
CASSLGTSGSYEQYF
TGTGCCAGCAGCTTAGGGACTAGCGGGAGCTACGAGCAGTACTTC
>-|TRBD1|TRBJ2-5|TRBV28
CASRRTGQETQYF
TGTGCCAGCCGGAGGACAGGGCAAGAGACCCAGTACTTC
>-|TRBD2|TRBJ2-7|TRBV15
CATSRPRTGGAYEQYF
TGTGCCACCAGCAGACCCCGGACGGGAGGGGCCTACGAGCAGTACTTC
>-|-|TRBJ1-1|TRBV5-1
CASSLWPGEAFF
TGCGCCAGCAGCTTGTGGCCAGGCGAAGCTTTCTTT
>-|-|TRBJ2-5|TRBV4-3
CASSQDGSDETQYF
TGCGCCAGCAGCCAAGACGGGAGTGATGAGACCCAGTACTTC
>-|-|TRBJ1-4|TRBV19
CASSPPPREKLFF
TGTGCCAGTAGTCCACCGCCCCGGGAAAAACTGTTTTTT
>-|TRBD2|TRBJ2-2|TRBV9
CASTRGRDNTGELFF
TGTGCCAGCACCCGCGGGAGAGACAACACCGGGGAGCTGTTTTTT
>-|TRBD2|TRBJ2-7|TRBV7-9
CASEGGSWGEQYF
TGTGCCAGCGAGGGCGGGAGTTGGGGGGAGCAGTACTTC
>-|TRBD1|TRBJ2-3|TRBV27
CASSSGQWGTDTQYF
TGTGCCAGCAGTTCGGGACAGTGGGGCACAGATACGCAGTATTTT
>-|-|TRBJ1-2|TRBV4-2
CASSQDMEGSAGGYTF
TGTGCCAGCAGCCAAGATATGGAGGGATCGGCGGGCGGCTACACCTTC
>-|TRBD1|TRBJ2-7|TRBV2
CASTGQGSHEQYF
TGTGCCAGCACGGGACAGGGGTCCCACGAGCAGTACTTC
>-|TRBD2|TRBJ2-5|TRBV5-8
CASPWRGAGETQYF
TGTGCCAGCCCCTGGCGGGGGGCAGGAGAGACCCAGTACTTC
>-|-|TRBJ1-5|TRBV6-1
CASSEGPGRDQPQHF
TGTGCCAGCAGTGAAGGGCCAGGGAGGGACCAGCCCCAGCATTTT
>once|TRBD2|TRBJ2-7|TRBV2
CASKVAGGTYEQYF
TGTGCCAGCAAGGTGGCGGGGGGCACCTACGAGCAGTACTTC
>-|-|TRBJ1-5|TRBV6-1
CASSESHDSWGQPQHF
TGTGCCAGCAGTGAAAGTCACGACAGTTGGGGTCAGCCCCAGCATTTT
>-|-|TRBJ1-3|TRBV7-8
CASSLGAVDSGNTIYF
TGTGCCAGCAGCTTAGGTGCGGTGGACTCTGGAAACACCATATATTTT
>few|-|TRBJ2-7|TRBV6-1
CASSERRGYYEQYF
TGTGCCAGCAGTGAACGGCGGGGATACTACGAGCAGTACTTC
>many|TRBD1|TRBJ2-7|TRBV11-2
CASSGDRSSYEQYF
TGTGCCAGCAGCGGGGACAGGAGCTCCTACGAGCAGTACTTC
>-|-|TRBJ2-5|TRBV7-8
CASSQWGGFQETQYF
TGTGCCAGCTCCCAGTGGGGAGGCTTCCAAGAGACCCAGTACTTC